This TCR beta chain was sequenced in a study of identifying expanded T cells in peripheral blood. The repertoire was sequenced with immunoSEQ multiplex PCR; TCRdb's copy has only in-frame clones and lacks some. The sample lists more than 70,000 clones; around 85% were seen once. The CDR3 has 18 amino acids. The germline V gene has CDR1 MGHRA and CDR2 YSYEKL. With V trimmed by 1 base and J by 6 bases, 14 bases remained unmatched. This TCR derives from a person aged 18-70 years in good health. V and J are TRBV4-1 and TRBJ2-1, with 8 bases lining up with TRBD1. Sample: blood. CDR3 nucleotide sequence: TGCGCCAGCAGCCAAGTTGTCCTTTCCGGGACAGGTACCAATGAGCAGTTCTTC. Protein: CASSQVVLSGTGTNEQFF.